The 17 T cell receptor beta chains below were found in one sample sequenced in a study of Ad26.COV2.S vaccination and SARS-CoV-2 variants. The assay was immunoSEQ multiplex PCR, and TCRdb's table has in-frame clones only and misses some. This sample yields 300,000 to 350,000 clones, of which roughly 86% are seen a single time; 1.9% belongs to the top ten. The treatment here: some 20 received Ad26.COV2.S at low or high dose, single or two shots; several received placebo; per-sample allocation not given. Specimens were obtained on day 63 following the first vaccine or placebo injection. The specimen comprised peripheral blood, sampled in a trial of Ad26.COV2.S vaccine versus placebo. The receptor set was obtained from a person between 18 and 60 years old who received the Ad26.COV2.S COVID-19 vaccine or a placebo.

CDR3 region: CATSERTVYSYEQYF. The CDR3 nucleotides are TGTGCCACCAGCGAAAGGACAGTTTACTCCTACGAGCAGTACTTC. This sequence joins TRBV15 and TRBJ2-7, with D possibly being TRBD1 (6 bases). The CDR3 has 15 residues. CDR1 LNHNV and CDR2 YYDKDF come from the germline V gene (reference sequence). V was clipped by 5 bases and J by 0 bases, with 14 bases between them.

The J gene is TRBJ1-6, the V gene TRBV9; D is ambiguous. CDR1 is SGDLS, CDR2 YYNGEE, per germline. The length of the CDR3 is 17 residues. The V end was cut by 0 bases, the J end by 7 bases, with 17 bases between. CDR3 in amino acids: CASSVEPVGRGNSPLHF. In nucleotides, the CDR3 is TGTGCCAGCAGCGTAGAACCGGTGGGAAGAGGGAATTCACCCCTCCACTTT.

V and J are TRBV5-4 and TRBJ2-3, with a tentative D call TRBD1 (5 bases). The CDR3 is made up of 15 amino acids. Germline V gene sequence: CDR1 SGHNT, CDR2 YYREEE (reference sequence). The germline V and J ends were trimmed by 4 bases and 2 bases, with 14 bases remaining between them. The CDR3 protein is CASSTSQGDTDTQYF. As DNA, the CDR3 is TGTGCCAGCAGCACGTCACAAGGGGACACAGATACGCAGTATTTT.

The CDR3 loop is CASSNWAAGNTIYF. The DNA of the CDR3 is TGTGCCAGTAGTAATTGGGCAGCTGGAAACACCATATATTTT. This chain links TRBV19 with TRBJ1-3; no firm D call. The germline V and J ends were trimmed by 4 bases and 2 bases, with 9 bases remaining between them. There are 14 residues in the CDR3. The germline CDR1 and CDR2 sequences are LNHDA and SQIVND (reference sequence).

Comment on this clone: Germline is not matched at one junction end, which may reflect a read error. The rearrangement joins TRBV4-2 to TRBJ1-4; perhaps TRBD1 as D (5 bases). The CDR3 runs to 13 residues. The germline CDR1 and CDR2 sequences are LGHNA and YNFKEQ. The DNA for the CDR3 is TGTGCCAGCAGCCAACCACAGGCCTTCCCTCCCCTTTTT. This translates into CASSQPQAFPPLF.

The chain joins TRBV30 to TRBJ2-7; 9 bases fit TRBD1. The CDR3 has 14 amino acids. Germline CDR1 is GTSNPN and CDR2 is SVGIG (reference sequence). Trimming at V came to 4 bases and at J to 2 bases, leaving 6 bases not matched to a gene. CDR3 in DNA: TGTGCCTGGAACGGACAGGGGACGACCTACGAGCAGTACTTC. It encodes CAWNGQGTTYEQYF.

The table lists this clone with a few counts. J is TRBJ2-1 and V is TRBV5-1, with TRBD1 as a possible D gene (5 bases). CDR1 and CDR2 (germline): SGHRS, YFSETQ. V lost 7 bases and J 3 bases, leaving 14 bases between the germline ends. The CDR3 extends over 14 amino acids. In DNA, the CDR3 is TGCGCCAGCGCGCAGGGTGTCTACTACAATGAGCAGTTCTTC. It is translated as CASAQGVYYNEQFF.

This clone was observed a single time. This sequence joins TRBV5-4 and TRBJ2-3; no clear D gene. CDR3 length equals 13 residues. V lost 4 bases and J lost 0, with 6 bases in between. Germline lookup yields CDR1 SGHNT and CDR2 YYREEE (reference sequence). As DNA, the CDR3 is TGTGCCAGCAGCCTCCCAAGCACAGATACGCAGTATTTT. Its protein product is CASSLPSTDTQYF. Supplemented by reference TRBV5-4 and TRBJ2-3, the full variable domain reads ETGVTQSPTHLIKTRGQQVTLRCSSQSGHNTVSWYQQALGQGPQFIFQYYREEENGRGNFPPRFSGLQFPNYSSELNVNALELDDSALYLCASSLPSTDTQYFGPGTRLTVL.

This chain connects TRBV12-5 to TRBJ2-6; D is possibly TRBD1 (5 bases). V was shortened by 4 bases and J by 1 base, with 14 bases between the two germline ends. Germline V lookup: CDR1 LGHNT, CDR2 FRNRAP. This CDR3 comprises 17 residues. CDR3 nucleotides: TGTGCTAGTGGTTCACACCCACCAGGGTCTGGGGCCAACGTCCTGACTTTC. As protein: CASGSHPPGSGANVLTF.

The rearrangement joins TRBV5-1 to TRBJ1-1; D gene uncertain. This CDR3 is built from 14 residues. Trimming cost V 5 bases and J 0 bases, with 11 bases left between them. Germline loops: CDR1 SGHRS, CDR2 YFSETQ. The CDR3 reads CASSPEVLNTEAFF. In DNA, the CDR3 is TGCGCCAGCAGTCCGGAGGTACTGAACACTGAAGCTTTCTTT.

The chain has TRBV7-9 and TRBJ2-3; D is ambiguous. Germline-derived CDR1 and CDR2 are SEHNR and FQNEAQ (reference sequence). Trimming pared 2 bases from V and 0 bases from J, leaving 6 bases between. This CDR3 has 14 amino acids. CDR3 region: CASSLQASTDTQYF. CDR3 in DNA: TGTGCCAGCAGCTTACAGGCCAGCACAGATACGCAGTATTTT. The entire variable domain, with the rest obtained from reference TRBV7-9 and TRBJ2-3, is as follows: DTGVSQNPRHKITKRGQNVTFRCDPISEHNRLYWYRQTLGQGPEFLTYFQNEAQLEKSRLLSDRFSAERPKGSFSTLEIQRTEQGDSAMYLCASSLQASTDTQYFGPGTRLTVL.

The CDR3 bases are TGCGCCAGCTGTCGTTCGGGGCCCGACTCTGGAAACACCATATATTTT. It yields the protein CASCRSGPDSGNTIYF. V is TRBV5-1 and J is TRBJ1-3; D is possibly TRBD1 (5 bases). Trimming removed 7 bases from V and 0 bases from J, with 17 bases in between. Germline V lookup: CDR1 SGHRS, CDR2 YFSETQ. The length of the CDR3 is 16 residues.

The chain recombines TRBV18 with TRBJ1-1; possibly TRBD1 for D (6 bases). The V and J ends lost 2 bases and 8 bases respectively, with 9 bases between them. Per the germline V gene, CDR1 is KGHSH and CDR2 is LQKENI. The CDR3 sequence is 12 residues long. CDR3 in DNA: TGTGCCAGCTCACCAAGGGGACAAGAAGCTTTCTTT. As protein: CASSPRGQEAFF.

V gene TRBV9 combines with J gene TRBJ1-1, with D perhaps matching TRBD1 (5 bases). The CDR3 length is 15 residues. CDR1 SGDLS and CDR2 YYNGEE come from the germline V gene. Trimming cost V 3 bases and J 5 bases, with 17 bases left between them. The CDR3 coding sequence is TGTGCCAGCAGCGGGGGGTTGGCCGCGGGGACTGAAGCTTTCTTT. Translation: CASSGGLAAGTEAFF.

In regard to this clone: An end of the junction differs from the germline gene, which may be a read error. The chain uses TRBV7-7 and TRBJ2-3; D possibly uses TRBD1 or TRBD2 (7 bases each). Germline V gene data show CDR1 as SSHAT and CDR2 as FNYEAQ (reference sequence). The CDR3 has 17 residues. The CDR3 DNA follows: TGTGCTAGCAGCTGGCCTAGCGGAACAGGGGTGGCAGATACGCAGTATTTT. Its protein is CASSWPSGTGVADTQYF.

This clone was seen once. This chain uses TRBV7-9 with TRBJ2-7; a weak D match, TRBD1 (6 bases). Germline lookup yields CDR1 SEHNR and CDR2 FQNEAQ (reference sequence). The V end was cut by 8 bases, the J end by 1 base, with 9 bases between. The CDR3 is made up of 12 amino acids. CDR3 sequence: CASGTPSYEQYF. CDR3 coding DNA: TGTGCCAGCGGGACACCGTCCTACGAGCAGTACTTC. Using reference TRBV7-9 and TRBJ2-7 for the parts outside the CDR3, the full variable domain is DTGVSQNPRHKITKRGQNVTFRCDPISEHNRLYWYRQTLGQGPEFLTYFQNEAQLEKSRLLSDRFSAERPKGSFSTLEIQRTEQGDSAMYLCASGTPSYEQYFGPGTRLTVT.

This rearrangement joins TRBV11-2 to TRBJ2-3; D remains unclear. Germline loops: CDR1 SGHAT, CDR2 FQNNGV. V was shortened by 1 base and J by 0 bases, with 11 bases between the two germline ends. The CDR3 has 16 residues. The CDR3 nucleotides are TGTGCCAGCAGCTTAGGTTTTGGATCTAGCACAGATACGCAGTATTTT. Amino acid sequence: CASSLGFGSSTDTQYF.